This TCR beta chain is from a study of T cells expressing NK-cell markers. Whole-study context: Underlying the TCR beta repertoires were sorted CD3+CD56+NKG2C+, CD3+CD56+NKG2C- and CD3+CD56-NKG2C+ T cells. The authors sequenced eight donors, of whom seven were HCMV-seropositive and one was seronegative.

TCRdb re-called the 5' RACE reads and gives one entry per CDR3 protein, without DNA. This sample's table has hundreds of thousands of distinct CDR3 sequences. Germline values: CDR1 LNHNV, CDR2 YYDKDF (reference sequence). The length of the CDR3 is 16 residues. Sequenced sample: blood T cells: a sorted CD56 or NKG2C T cell subset, CD4+ or CD8+ T cells, or bulk PBMC T cells (not recorded which). This sequence joins TRBV15 and TRBJ2-4; checking the TCRdb D call of TRBD1 is not possible without DNA. This TCR was sampled from a woman aged 18-70 years in good health. This CDR3 reads CATSPLGEGAWNIQYF.